The following is a TCR beta chain sequence with its context. In this sample, this clone turned up once. Its antigen is still unknown. No base quality information exists; no much larger clone differs at one position. The data were obtained in a study of blood T cell repertoires in COVID-19 (dated by TCRdb to about 2020). About the investigation overall: The collaborator samples originated in the United States, Italy and Spain and spanned the acute and convalescent phases of COVID-19. The material from the prospective study consisted of cDNA or gDNA derived from T cells, B-cell-depleted T cells, or PBMCs. Subjects who had been exposed to COVID-19, were actively infected with it, or had recovered from it provided the deeply sampled blood TCRbeta repertoires that made up the dataset. A freely available public database, intended as a resource for researchers studying the immune response to SARS-CoV-2, is where the repertoires were released. The samples were drawn from two sources: the first 160 participants of the ongoing ImmuneRACE study, and 1,000 to 1,500 subjects contributed by 6 global collaborators. A de-identified subject ID, COVID-19 status, age in years and sex were almost always included in the sample metadata. Where HLA class I and class II types were available, the types were taken from metadata supplied by the sample provider, not from assay-based typing.

The immunoSEQ Assay, a bias-controlled multiplex PCR, was used to amplify TCRbeta CDR3 regions from genomic DNA. As for how the authors treated the data: The number of nucleated cells in each sample was estimated by amplification of reference gene primers within the assay. To quantify the absolute abundance of each unique TCRbeta CDR3 rearrangement, sequence reads were collapsed and filtered. For each sample, productive Simpson clonality was calculated as the square root of Simpson's diversity index across productive rearrangements. Imported from immuneACCESS, the table was reduced by TCRdb to in-frame sequences with V and J called. These copies leave out some clones; in studies compared against another copy, an unresolved V gene accounts for under half, and the cause of the remainder is not known. V and J calls and clone size are given by that table; D and trimming were obtained from the DNA. For this sample the table gives roughly 410,000 clones, of which around 87% were detected only once. The ten largest clones capture about 2.3% of the sample.

Trimming accounts for 8 bases at V and 5 bases at J, while the number of junction bases matched to no gene is 1. Inclusive of the bounding cysteine and phenylalanine, the CDR3 is 12 residues long. The only DNA kept is the CDR3, 36 bases in frame from the first base. Reading the germline V gene gives CDR1 MDHEN and CDR2 SYDVKM. In Seattle, one collaborating source enrolled patients while the infection was active and tracked those patients longitudinally over the course of disease. Collaborating institutions collected whole blood in K2EDTA tubes following their own protocols. For TCRbeta analysis, collaborators shipped samples as frozen whole blood, isolated PBMCs, or DNA extracted from either of those sample types. Study-wide findings and limitations: How much clinical and demographic metadata was included differed by source and by participant, and the metadata was provided uncurated.

The sample taken for sequencing was peripheral blood. The receptor was isolated from a woman aged 60-75 years with COVID-19, enrolled during active disease. The sequence links TRBV28 to TRBJ2-1, with 9 bases matching TRBD2. The CDR3 has the sequence CASRGGDNEQFF. The nucleotides are TGTGCCAGCCGCGGGGGGGACAATGAGCAGTTCTTC.